Below, one T cell receptor beta chain is given with its context. Its antigen is still unknown. Here immunoSEQ multiplex PCR was the method, and the copy in TCRdb shows in-frame clones only, minus some. The table lists around 70,000 clones, about four fifths of them singletons. This CDR3 spans 16 amino acids. This specimen comes from a study of OX40 agonist ivuxolimab in advanced cancers. Study overall: Ivuxolimab, an antibody acting as an agonist of OX40 (CD134), was used to treat patients. Ivuxolimab doses were 0.01, 0.1, 0.3, 1.5, 3 or 10 mg/kg every 2 weeks. Two cutaneous melanoma patients and one hepatocellular carcinoma patient, three in all, had partial responses. Study-level points and caveats: Expanded peripheral T-cell antigen specificity went undetermined.

The TCR was taken from an adult with an advanced solid tumor such as melanoma, head and neck, liver or kidney cancer. The source material was CD4+ or CD8+ T cells sorted from blood, sampled in a trial of the OX40 agonist ivuxolimab. J is TRBJ2-1 and V is TRBV12-2; the table names TRBD2, a call not compared with the DNA. TRBV12-2 is classified as a pseudogene. The DNA for the CDR3 is TGTGCAAGTCGCTCTGGCGGGTTCTTGACATACAATGAGCAGTTCTTC. This codes for CASRSGGFLTYNEQFF.